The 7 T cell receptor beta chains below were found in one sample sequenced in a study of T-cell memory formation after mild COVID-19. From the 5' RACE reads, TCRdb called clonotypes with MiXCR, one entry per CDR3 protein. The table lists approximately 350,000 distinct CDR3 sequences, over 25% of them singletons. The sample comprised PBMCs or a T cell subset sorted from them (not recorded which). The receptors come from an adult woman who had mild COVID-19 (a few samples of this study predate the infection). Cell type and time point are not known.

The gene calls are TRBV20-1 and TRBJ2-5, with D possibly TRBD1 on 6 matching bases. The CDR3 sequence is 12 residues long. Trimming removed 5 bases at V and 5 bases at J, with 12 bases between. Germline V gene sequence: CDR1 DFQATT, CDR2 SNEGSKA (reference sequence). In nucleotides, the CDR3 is TGCAGTGCTTTTGACAGGAGGGAGACCCAGTACTTC. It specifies CSAFDRRETQYF.

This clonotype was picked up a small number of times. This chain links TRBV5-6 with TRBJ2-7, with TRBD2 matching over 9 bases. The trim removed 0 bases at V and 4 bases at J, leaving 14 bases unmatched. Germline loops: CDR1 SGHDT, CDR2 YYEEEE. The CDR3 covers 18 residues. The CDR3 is CASSLGGGAYFSGYEQYF. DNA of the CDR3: TGTGCCAGCAGCTTGGGCGGGGGGGCTTATTTTTCCGGGTACGAGCAGTACTTC. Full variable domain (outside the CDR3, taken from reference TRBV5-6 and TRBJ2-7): DAGVTQSPTHLIKTRGQQVTLRCSPKSGHDTVSWYQQALGQGPQFIFQYYEEEERQRGNFPDRFSGHQFPNYSSELNVNALLLGDSALYLCASSLGGGAYFSGYEQYFGPGTRLTVT.

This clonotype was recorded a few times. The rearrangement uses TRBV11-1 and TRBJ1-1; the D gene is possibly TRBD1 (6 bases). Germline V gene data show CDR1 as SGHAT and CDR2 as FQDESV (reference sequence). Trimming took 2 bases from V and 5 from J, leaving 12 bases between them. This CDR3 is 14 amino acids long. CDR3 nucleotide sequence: TGTGCCAGCAGCTTAAAAGTGACAGGAACTGAAGCTTTCTTT. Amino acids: CASSLKVTGTEAFF. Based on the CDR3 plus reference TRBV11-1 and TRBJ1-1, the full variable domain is EAEVAQSPRYKITEKSQAVAFWCDPISGHATLYWYRQILGQGPELLVQFQDESVVDDSQLPKDRFSAERLKGVDSTLKIQPAELGDSAMYLCASSLKVTGTEAFFGQGTRLTVV.

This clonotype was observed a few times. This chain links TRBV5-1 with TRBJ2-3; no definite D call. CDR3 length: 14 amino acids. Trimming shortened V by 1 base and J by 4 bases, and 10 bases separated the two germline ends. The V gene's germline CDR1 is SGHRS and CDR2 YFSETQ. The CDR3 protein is CASSLLQKADTQYF. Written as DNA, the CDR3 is TGCGCCAGCAGCTTGTTACAGAAGGCAGATACGCAGTATTTT.

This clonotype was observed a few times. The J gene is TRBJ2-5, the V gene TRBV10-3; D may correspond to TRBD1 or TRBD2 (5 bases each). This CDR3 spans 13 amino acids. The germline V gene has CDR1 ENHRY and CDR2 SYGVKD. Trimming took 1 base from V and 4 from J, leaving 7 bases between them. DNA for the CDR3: TGTGCCATCAGTGAGTTGGGGACAGAGACCCAGTACTTC. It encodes CAISELGTETQYF.

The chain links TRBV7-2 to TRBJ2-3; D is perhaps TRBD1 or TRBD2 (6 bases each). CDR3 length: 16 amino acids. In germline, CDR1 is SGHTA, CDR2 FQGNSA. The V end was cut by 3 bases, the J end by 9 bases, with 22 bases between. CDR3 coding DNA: TGTGCCAGCAGCTTCCAAGGGACTGGGGGGCCTGCAACGCAGTATTTT. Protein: CASSFQGTGGPATQYF.

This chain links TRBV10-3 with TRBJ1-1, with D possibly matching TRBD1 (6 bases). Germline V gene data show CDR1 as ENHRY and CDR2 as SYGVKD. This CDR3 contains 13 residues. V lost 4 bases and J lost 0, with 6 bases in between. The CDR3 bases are TGTGCCATCAGTGGGACAGTGAACACTGAAGCTTTCTTT. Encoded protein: CAISGTVNTEAFF.